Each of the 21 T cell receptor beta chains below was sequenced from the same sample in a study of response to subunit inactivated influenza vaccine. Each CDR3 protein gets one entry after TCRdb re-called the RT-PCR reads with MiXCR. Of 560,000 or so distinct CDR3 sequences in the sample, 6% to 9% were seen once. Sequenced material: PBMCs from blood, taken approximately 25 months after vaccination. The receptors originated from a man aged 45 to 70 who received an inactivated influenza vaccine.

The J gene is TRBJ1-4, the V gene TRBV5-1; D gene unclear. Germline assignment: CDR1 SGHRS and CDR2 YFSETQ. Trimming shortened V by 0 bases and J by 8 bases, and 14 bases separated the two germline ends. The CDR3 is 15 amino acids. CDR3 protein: CASSLVGRPGEKLFF. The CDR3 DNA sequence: TGCGCCAGCAGCTTGGTTGGCAGGCCCGGAGAAAAACTGTTTTTT.

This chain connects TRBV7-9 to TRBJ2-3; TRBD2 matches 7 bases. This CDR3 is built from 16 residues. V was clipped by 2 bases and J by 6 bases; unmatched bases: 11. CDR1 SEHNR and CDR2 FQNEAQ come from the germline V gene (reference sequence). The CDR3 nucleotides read TGTGCCAGCAGCTTATTTGCGGCGGGAGAGGGGGATACGCAGTATTTT. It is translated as CASSLFAAGEGDTQYF.

CDR3 residues: CASSIAPQGFQPQHF. CDR3 in DNA: TGTGCCAGCAGTATAGCCCCCCAGGGATTTCAGCCCCAGCATTTT. This sequence joins TRBV28 and TRBJ1-5; possible D gene TRBD1, 5 bases. V was cut by 5 bases and J by 6 bases, with 17 bases left in between. There are 15 residues in the CDR3. Per the germline V gene, CDR1 is MDHEN and CDR2 is SYDVKM.

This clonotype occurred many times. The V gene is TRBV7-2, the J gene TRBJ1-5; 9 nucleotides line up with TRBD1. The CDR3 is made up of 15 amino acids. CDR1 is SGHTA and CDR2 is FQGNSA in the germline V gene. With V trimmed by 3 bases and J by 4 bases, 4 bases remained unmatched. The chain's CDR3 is CASSFGTGRNQPQHF. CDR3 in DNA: TGTGCCAGCAGCTTCGGGACAGGGAGAAATCAGCCCCAGCATTTT.

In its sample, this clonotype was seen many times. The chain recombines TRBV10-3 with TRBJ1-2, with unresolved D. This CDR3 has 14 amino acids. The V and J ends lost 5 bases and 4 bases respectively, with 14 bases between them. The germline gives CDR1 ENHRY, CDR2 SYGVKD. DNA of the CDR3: TGTGCCATCAGTCCACGTGTTGGATCCTATGGCTACACCTTC. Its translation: CAISPRVGSYGYTF.

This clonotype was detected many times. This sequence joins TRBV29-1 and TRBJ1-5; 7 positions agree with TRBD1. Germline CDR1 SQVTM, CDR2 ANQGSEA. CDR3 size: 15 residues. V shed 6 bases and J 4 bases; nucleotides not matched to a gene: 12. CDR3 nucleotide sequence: TGCAGCGTGAGTCTGGTAGGGGGCGAGAATCAGCCCCAGCATTTT. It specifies CSVSLVGGENQPQHF.

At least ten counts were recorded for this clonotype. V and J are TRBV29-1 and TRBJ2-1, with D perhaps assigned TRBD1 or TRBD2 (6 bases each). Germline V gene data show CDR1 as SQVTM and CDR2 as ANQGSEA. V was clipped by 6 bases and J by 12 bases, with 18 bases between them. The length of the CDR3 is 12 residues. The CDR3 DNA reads TGCAGCGTCGATAGGGGGGAGTCTCGGCAGTTCTTC. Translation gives CSVDRGESRQFF.

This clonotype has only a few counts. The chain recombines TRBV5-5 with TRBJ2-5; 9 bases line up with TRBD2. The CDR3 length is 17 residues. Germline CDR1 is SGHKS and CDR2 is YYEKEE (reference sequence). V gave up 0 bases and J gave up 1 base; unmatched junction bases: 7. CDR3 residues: CASSLGVIAGVQETQYF. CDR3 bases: TGTGCCAGCAGCTTGGGTGTAATAGCGGGGGTCCAAGAGACCCAGTACTTC.

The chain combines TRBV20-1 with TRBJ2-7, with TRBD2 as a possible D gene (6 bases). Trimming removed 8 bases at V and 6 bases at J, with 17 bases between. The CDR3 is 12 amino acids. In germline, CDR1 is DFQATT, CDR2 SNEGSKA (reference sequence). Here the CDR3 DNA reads TGCAGTCCTACGCCGGGGGTCGGCGAGCAGTACTTC. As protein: CSPTPGVGEQYF.

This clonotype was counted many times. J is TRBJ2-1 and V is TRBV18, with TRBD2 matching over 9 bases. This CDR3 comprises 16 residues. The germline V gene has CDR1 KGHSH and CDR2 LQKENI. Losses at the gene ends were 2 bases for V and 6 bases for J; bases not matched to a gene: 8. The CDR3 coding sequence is TGTGCCAGCTCACCAAGCGGGACTAGCATTATCAATGAGCAGTTCTTC. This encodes CASSPSGTSIINEQFF.

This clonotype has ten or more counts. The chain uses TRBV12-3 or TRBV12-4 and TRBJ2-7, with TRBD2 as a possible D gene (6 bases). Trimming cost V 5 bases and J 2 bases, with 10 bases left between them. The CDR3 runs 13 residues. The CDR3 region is CASSVGTAYEQYF. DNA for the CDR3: TGTGCCAGCAGTGTCGGGACTGCCTACGAGCAGTACTTC.

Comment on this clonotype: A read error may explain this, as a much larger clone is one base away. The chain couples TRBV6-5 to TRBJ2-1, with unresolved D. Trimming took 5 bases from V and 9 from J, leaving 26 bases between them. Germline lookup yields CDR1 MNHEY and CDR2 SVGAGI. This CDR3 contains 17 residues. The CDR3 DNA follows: TGTGCCAGCAGTCACCGAGGACCGGTACACGAGAGGAGTGAGCAGTTCTTC. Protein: CASSHRGPVHERSEQFF.

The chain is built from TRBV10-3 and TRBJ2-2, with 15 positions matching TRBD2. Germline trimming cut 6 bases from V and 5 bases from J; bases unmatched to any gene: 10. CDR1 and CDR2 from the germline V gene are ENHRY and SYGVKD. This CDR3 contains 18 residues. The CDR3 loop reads CAISRTSGGARGTGELFF. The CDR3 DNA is TGTGCCATCAGCCGGACTAGCGGGGGGGCAAGAGGGACCGGGGAGCTGTTTTTT.

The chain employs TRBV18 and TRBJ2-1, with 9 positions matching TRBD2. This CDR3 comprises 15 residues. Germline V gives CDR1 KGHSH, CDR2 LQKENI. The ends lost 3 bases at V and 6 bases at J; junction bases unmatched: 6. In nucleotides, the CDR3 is TGTGCCAGCTCACCGGGCGTAGCGGGGGTCAATGAGCAGTTCTTC. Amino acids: CASSPGVAGVNEQFF.

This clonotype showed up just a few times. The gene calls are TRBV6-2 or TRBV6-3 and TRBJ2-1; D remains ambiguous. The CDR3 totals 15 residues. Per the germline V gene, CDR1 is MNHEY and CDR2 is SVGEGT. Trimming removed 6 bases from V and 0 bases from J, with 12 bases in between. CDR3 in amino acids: CASSPVKSSYNEQFF. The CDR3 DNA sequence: TGTGCCAGCAGCCCCGTCAAAAGCTCCTACAATGAGCAGTTCTTC.

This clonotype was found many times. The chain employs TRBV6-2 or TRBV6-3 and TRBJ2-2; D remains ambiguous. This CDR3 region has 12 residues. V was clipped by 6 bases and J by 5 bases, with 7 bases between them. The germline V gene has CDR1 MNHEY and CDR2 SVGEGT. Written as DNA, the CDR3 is TGTGCCAGCAGAGCCCAAACCGGGGAGCTGTTTTTT. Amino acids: CASRAQTGELFF.

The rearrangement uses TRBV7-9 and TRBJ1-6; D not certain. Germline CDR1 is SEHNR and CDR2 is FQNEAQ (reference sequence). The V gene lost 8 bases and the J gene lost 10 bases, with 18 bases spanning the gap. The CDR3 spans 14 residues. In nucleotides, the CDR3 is TGTGCCAGCGGCGAGGGAGGAGGCGCCTCACCCCTCCACTTT. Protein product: CASGEGGGASPLHF.

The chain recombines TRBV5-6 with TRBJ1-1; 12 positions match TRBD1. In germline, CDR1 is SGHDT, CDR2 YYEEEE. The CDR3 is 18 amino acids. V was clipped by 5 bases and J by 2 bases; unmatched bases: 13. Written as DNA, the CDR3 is TGTGCCAGCAGTCACGGGACAGGGGGCATCAACTTAAACACTGAAGCTTTCTTT. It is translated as CASSHGTGGINLNTEAFF.

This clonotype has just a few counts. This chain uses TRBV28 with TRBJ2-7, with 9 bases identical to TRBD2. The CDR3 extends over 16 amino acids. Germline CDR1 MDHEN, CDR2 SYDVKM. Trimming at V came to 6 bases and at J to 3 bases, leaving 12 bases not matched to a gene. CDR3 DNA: TGTGCCAGCAGCAGCTTAGCGGGACTAGCTTTCTACGAGCAGTACTTC. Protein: CASSSLAGLAFYEQYF.

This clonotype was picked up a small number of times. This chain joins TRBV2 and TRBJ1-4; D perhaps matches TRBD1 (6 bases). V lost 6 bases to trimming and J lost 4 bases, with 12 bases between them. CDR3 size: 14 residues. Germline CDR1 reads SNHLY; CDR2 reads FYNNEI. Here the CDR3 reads CASSDRWGNEKLFF. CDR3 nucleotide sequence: TGTGCCAGCAGCGACAGGTGGGGTAATGAAAAACTGTTTTTT. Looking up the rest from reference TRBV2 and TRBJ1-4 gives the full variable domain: EPEVTQTPSHQVTQMGQEVILRCVPISNHLYFYWYRQILGQKVEFLVSFYNNEISEKSEIFDDQFSVERPDGSNFTLKIRSTKLEDSAMYFCASSDRWGNEKLFFGSGTQLSVL.

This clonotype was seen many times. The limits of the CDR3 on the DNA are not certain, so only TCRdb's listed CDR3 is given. CDR3 region: CASSSSSNWRTSEAFF. V and J are TRBV12-3 or TRBV12-4 and TRBJ1-1. Counting both end residues, the CDR3 totals 16 amino acids.